The clone carrying this T cell receptor beta chain was picked up a small number of times. These data come from a study of human T cells and chemical hapten exposure. Germline CDR1 and CDR2: LGHDT and YNNKEL (reference sequence). CDR3 length: 15 amino acids. The trim removed 1 base at V and 5 bases at J, leaving 5 bases unmatched. The time point here: pre-sensitization, week 0. Described treatment: therapeutic diphenylcyclopropenone sensitization with weekly scalp DPC. Library construction involved attaching unique molecular identifiers to individual cDNA molecules, which allowed quantitative, reproducible TCR counting. TCRdb re-called the RACE reads with MiXCR, one entry per CDR3 protein. This table has tens of thousands of distinct CDR3 sequences, roughly 8.8% appearing once.

The chain has TRBV3-1 and TRBJ2-7; TRBD1 aligns across 10 bases. The input for sequencing was whole blood, taken in connection with sensitization to the hapten diphenylcyclopropenone (DPC). This clonotype originated in a middle-aged woman with alopecia areata. Some clones in this sample may be carry-over from other donors' samples. As DNA, the CDR3 is TGTGCCAGCAGCCAAGCGGGGACAGGGGTGGACGAGCAGTACTTC. Translation: CASSQAGTGVDEQYF.